This T cell receptor (beta chain) came from a study of multiple sclerosis patients with progressive multifocal leukoencephalopathy. The length of the CDR3 is 15 residues. With 6 bases removed from V and 0 bases from J, the gap between germline ends came to 12 bases. CDR1 is SNHLY, CDR2 FYNNEI, per germline. Time point specified: approximately 11 months of natalizumab therapy. The survey-level immunoSEQ assay was used. Generated by immunoSEQ multiplex PCR, the TCRdb table keeps only in-frame clones and is missing some. The repertoire consists of fewer than 35,000 clones, with nearly 90% occurring once and the leading ten covering 1.3%.

Here the sequenced sample was PBMCs, taken from a patient treated with natalizumab. The chain carries TRBV2 and TRBJ1-5; D is possibly TRBD1 (5 bases). This receptor was taken from a human donor with multiple sclerosis. The CDR3 DNA is TGTGCCAGCAGATGGGGGGGAGGTAGCAATCAGCCCCAGCATTTT. Translated: CASRWGGGSNQPQHF.